A selection of T cell receptor beta chains follows, all from one sample in a study of CD8 T cells in ankylosing spondylitis. TCRdb recomputed calls from the 5' RACE reads with MiXCR, one row per CDR3 protein. This table has about 130,000 distinct CDR3 sequences, around 9.7% appearing once. Sequences were obtained from blood, either unsorted or a sorted T cell fraction (not recorded which). The receptor set was obtained from a male donor with ankylosing spondylitis or in good health (not recorded which). CDR3s include the opening cysteine and the closing phenylalanine or tryptophan. D genes are given only for firm matches. Clone size appears in some rows only: once, few, many, or a class for an expanded clone.

cdr3_nt,cdr3_aa,clone_size,d_call,j_call,v_call
TGCAGTGAAAGCGGACAGAACAATGAGCAGTTCTTC,CSESGQNNEQFF,NA,NA,TRBJ2-1,TRBV20-1
TGTGCCAGCAGCCAAGAGTGGGCCGTAATCAACACTGAAGCTTTCTTT,CASSQEWAVINTEAFF,many,NA,TRBJ1-1,TRBV3-1
TGTGCCAGCAGCAACTACAGGGCCTACGAGCAGTACTTC,CASSNYRAYEQYF,few,NA,TRBJ2-7,TRBV7-2
TGTGCTAGTGGTTTGGGGCAGGACTACAATGAGCAGTTCTTC,CASGLGQDYNEQFF,many,NA,TRBJ2-1,TRBV12-5
TGTGCCAGCAGCGCGACCTGGCTCCCGGGCACCGGGGAGCTGTTTTTT,CASSATWLPGTGELFF,many,NA,TRBJ2-2,TRBV9
TGTGCCAGCACGGTGGGACTGTTCTCCTACGAGCAGTACTTC,CASTVGLFSYEQYF,many,NA,TRBJ2-7,TRBV7-8
TGTGCCAGCAGCTCTCCAGCGAGACAAGAGACCCAGTACTTC,CASSSPARQETQYF,many,NA,TRBJ2-5,TRBV28
TGTGCCAGCAGCTTCGTCGGGAGCTCCTACGAGCAGTACTTC,CASSFVGSSYEQYF,many,NA,TRBJ2-7,TRBV11-2
TGCAGTGCTACCAGGATGGGGGAAAAACTGTTTTTT,CSATRMGEKLFF,many,NA,TRBJ1-4,TRBV20-1
TGTGCCAGCAGCCAATCCTCACTAGCGGGAGATGAGACCCAGTACTTC,CASSQSSLAGDETQYF,NA,TRBD2,TRBJ2-5,TRBV11-1
TGCAGCGTTGAGCGGGACAGGCGAGAAGCTTTCTTT,CSVERDRREAFF,few,TRBD1,TRBJ1-1,TRBV29-1
TGTGCCAGCAGCCTCCATCAGGGGGAACAGGGCTCGGATGACACTGAAGCTTTCTTT,CASSLHQGEQGSDDTEAFF,few,TRBD1,TRBJ1-1,TRBV3-1
TGTGCCAGCAGCGGATTGATAGCGGGTGGGTACAATGAGCAGTTCTTC,CASSGLIAGGYNEQFF,few,TRBD2,TRBJ2-1,TRBV5-5
TGCAGCGTTCACCCGGGAATGGGGGCCTACGAGCAGTACTTC,CSVHPGMGAYEQYF,NA,NA,TRBJ2-7,TRBV29-1
TGCAGTGCTAGTAGGCACCAAGACACCGGGGAGCTGTTTTTT,CSASRHQDTGELFF,NA,NA,TRBJ2-2,TRBV20-1
TGCGCCAGCAGCTTGAGCGGAGGGTCTGGGGCCAACGTCCTGACTTTC,CASSLSGGSGANVLTF,many,NA,TRBJ2-6,TRBV5-1
TGCGCCAGCAGCCAGGGGTTTAACGGCGCCTACGAGCAGTACTTC,CASSQGFNGAYEQYF,NA,NA,TRBJ2-7,TRBV4-3
TGCAGCGTTGAAATTGGGACCCCAATGGGGACCCAGTACTTC,CSVEIGTPMGTQYF,NA,NA,TRBJ2-5,TRBV29-1
TGTGCCAGCAGTTTCGCGGTTAGCACAGATACGCAGTATTTT,CASSFAVSTDTQYF,NA,NA,TRBJ2-3,TRBV12-3/TRBV12-4
TGCGCCAGCAGCTCCTCACCGGGACAGGCCTTCGAGCAGTACTTC,CASSSSPGQAFEQYF,NA,TRBD1,TRBJ2-7,TRBV5-1
TGTGCCAGCAGCCCCCTTGGGGGTGCCTACGAGCAGTACTTC,CASSPLGGAYEQYF,NA,NA,TRBJ2-7,TRBV11-2
TGTGCCAGCAGTCCGCGACTGTCCTCTGGGGCCAACGTCCTGACTTTC,CASSPRLSSGANVLTF,NA,NA,TRBJ2-6,TRBV27
TGTGCCAGCAGTATAAGCGGGACTGAGCCCTCCTACAATGAGCAGTTCTTC,CASSISGTEPSYNEQFF,many,TRBD2,TRBJ2-1,TRBV27
TGTGCCAGCAGCCGGCTCACTAGCGGGAGTAGGGAGCTGTTTTTT,CASSRLTSGSRELFF,many,TRBD2,TRBJ2-2,TRBV3-1
TGCAGTGCCACGCGACAGGGTCGTGAAAAACTGTTTTTT,CSATRQGREKLFF,many,TRBD1,TRBJ1-4,TRBV20-1
TGCAGCTGTGGACAGGGAACCTACGAGCAGTACTTC,CSCGQGTYEQYF,many,TRBD1,TRBJ2-7,TRBV29-1
TGTGCCATCAGTGGGGGGTCGGGGGAATATGGCGAGCAGTACTTC,CAISGGSGEYGEQYF,NA,NA,TRBJ2-7,TRBV10-3
TGCAGTGCTAGAGGTTTAGGACGGGGTAAACAAGAGACCCAGTACTTC,CSARGLGRGKQETQYF,many,NA,TRBJ2-5,TRBV20-1
TGCGCCAGCAGCTTGACCACCGGGACAGTACAAGAGACCCAGTACTTC,CASSLTTGTVQETQYF,NA,TRBD1,TRBJ2-5,TRBV5-1
TGTGCCAGCAGCTTAGGGTATGGCACAGATACGCAGTATTTT,CASSLGYGTDTQYF,many,NA,TRBJ2-3,TRBV11-1
TGTGCCAGCAGCCCCCGGGTCCTCTCAGGAGAGACCCAGTACTTC,CASSPRVLSGETQYF,many,NA,TRBJ2-5,TRBV7-2
TGTGCCAGCAGCTTCTACGCAGGAGGGGAGCAGTTCTTC,CASSFYAGGEQFF,few,NA,TRBJ2-1,TRBV27
TGTGCCAGCAGCATGGGGGCTAGCGGGATCTACGAGCAGTACTTC,CASSMGASGIYEQYF,NA,TRBD2,TRBJ2-7,TRBV7-2
TGCGCCAGCAGCTTAGAGGACAGACTCACAGATACGCAGTATTTT,CASSLEDRLTDTQYF,few,NA,TRBJ2-3,TRBV4-3
TGTGCCAGCAGCTTAGCTGGAGTGAGCTCCTACGAGCAGTACTTC,CASSLAGVSSYEQYF,many,NA,TRBJ2-7,TRBV7-2
TGTGCTAGCAGCCCAGGGGGCGGGAGGGCAAACGAGCAGTACTTC,CASSPGGGRANEQYF,many,NA,TRBJ2-7,TRBV7-7
TGTGCCAGCAGCCGGGGGAGATCGGCTGAGCAGTTCTTC,CASSRGRSAEQFF,many,NA,TRBJ2-1,TRBV16
TGTGCCAGCTCACCCCAGAACACCGGGGAGCTGTTTTTT,CASSPQNTGELFF,many,NA,TRBJ2-2,TRBV18
TGCAGCGTTGATAGAGCGGGAGTACGCAATGAGCAGTTCTTC,CSVDRAGVRNEQFF,many,TRBD2,TRBJ2-1,TRBV29-1
TGTGCCAGCAGACCCTTACGACTAGCGGGAGAGGATACGCAGTATTTT,CASRPLRLAGEDTQYF,many,TRBD2,TRBJ2-3,TRBV28
TGTGCCAGCAGCTTAGCGGGATCGACGGAGACCCAGTACTTC,CASSLAGSTETQYF,many,NA,TRBJ2-5,TRBV7-2